This is a list of T cell receptor beta chains from one sample in a study of beta chain features in type 1 diabetes. The method was immunoSEQ multiplex PCR; TCRdb's version includes in-frame clones alone and lacks a portion of them. The sample records around 160,000 clones, under 60% being singletons. Sequencing used Tregs from blood. These receptors came from a man between 18 and 35 years old in good health. The CDR3 runs from the conserved cysteine through the conserved F or W. The D gene is left open where the match is weak. Where a row states a size, it is once, few, many or the class of an expanded clone; other rows omit it.

cdr3_aa: CSVWTGGNEQYF
cdr3_nt: TGCAGCGTATGGACAGGGGGCAACGAGCAGTACTTC
v_call: TRBV29-1
cdr3_length: 12
clone_size: .
d_call: TRBD1
j_call: TRBJ2-7

cdr3_aa: CASSLPTGDGYTF
cdr3_nt: TGTGCCAGCAGCTTACCGACAGGGGATGGCTACACCTTC
v_call: TRBV7-2
cdr3_length: 13
clone_size: few
d_call: TRBD1
j_call: TRBJ1-2

cdr3_aa: CASSLGVVVGRVGTEAFF
cdr3_nt: TGTGCCAGCAGCTTAGGGGTGGTAGTTGGCAGGGTTGGGACTGAAGCTTTCTTT
v_call: TRBV7-9
cdr3_length: 18
clone_size: .
d_call: .
j_call: TRBJ1-1

cdr3_aa: CASSLAGAAWETQYF
cdr3_nt: TGTGCCAGCAGCTTGGCAGGCGCCGCGTGGGAGACCCAGTACTTC
v_call: TRBV7-9
cdr3_length: 15
clone_size: .
d_call: .
j_call: TRBJ2-5

cdr3_aa: CASSFDRATGGYTF
cdr3_nt: TGTGCCAGCAGCTTTGACAGGGCGACTGGTGGCTACACCTTC
v_call: TRBV5-6
cdr3_length: 14
clone_size: few
d_call: TRBD1
j_call: TRBJ1-2

cdr3_aa: CAWTRGSFYYGYTF
cdr3_nt: TGTGCCTGGACCCGGGGGTCTTTCTACTATGGCTACACCTTC
v_call: TRBV30
cdr3_length: 14
clone_size: .
d_call: .
j_call: TRBJ1-2

cdr3_aa: CASSQETGRDQPQHF
cdr3_nt: TGCGCCAGCAGCCAAGAGACAGGACGCGATCAGCCCCAGCATTTT
v_call: TRBV4-3
cdr3_length: 15
clone_size: .
d_call: .
j_call: TRBJ1-5

cdr3_aa: CASRGGVPRLPGELFF
cdr3_nt: TGTGCCAGCAGAGGCGGGGTCCCCCGCCTCCCCGGGGAGCTGTTTTTT
v_call: TRBV14
cdr3_length: 16
clone_size: .
d_call: .
j_call: TRBJ2-2

cdr3_aa: CASSRGGRGPTDTQYF
cdr3_nt: TGTGCCAGCAGCCGAGGGGGCCGAGGACCGACAGATACGCAGTATTTT
v_call: TRBV5-4
cdr3_length: 16
clone_size: few
d_call: TRBD1
j_call: TRBJ2-3

cdr3_aa: CASSFSGSSDTQYF
cdr3_nt: TGTGCCAGCAGCTTCTCCGGGAGTTCAGATACGCAGTATTTT
v_call: TRBV5-6
cdr3_length: 14
clone_size: few
d_call: .
j_call: TRBJ2-3

cdr3_aa: CATSRDRASTEAFF
cdr3_nt: TGTGCCACCAGCAGAGACAGGGCAAGCACTGAAGCTTTCTTT
v_call: TRBV15
cdr3_length: 14
clone_size: .
d_call: .
j_call: TRBJ1-1

cdr3_aa: CAAAGPRETQYF
cdr3_nt: TGTGCCGCAGCGGGCCCGCGAGAGACCCAGTACTTC
v_call: TRBV29-1
cdr3_length: 12
clone_size: .
d_call: .
j_call: TRBJ2-5

cdr3_aa: CASSPGYPDTQYF
cdr3_nt: TGTGCCAGCAGTCCAGGATACCCAGATACGCAGTATTTT
v_call: TRBV7-3
cdr3_length: 13
clone_size: .
d_call: .
j_call: TRBJ2-3

cdr3_aa: CATLLRRDYRNEQFF
cdr3_nt: TGTGCCACCCTCCTTCGGCGGGATTACAGGAATGAGCAGTTCTTC
v_call: TRBV28
cdr3_length: 15
clone_size: .
d_call: .
j_call: TRBJ2-1

cdr3_aa: CASIPGRSYEQYF
cdr3_nt: TGTGCCAGCATCCCTGGCAGGTCCTACGAGCAGTACTTC
v_call: TRBV28
cdr3_length: 13
clone_size: .
d_call: .
j_call: TRBJ2-7

cdr3_aa: CAWSPEQTLFQYF
cdr3_nt: TGTGCCTGGAGTCCGGAACAGACGCTGTTCCAGTACTTC
v_call: TRBV30
cdr3_length: 13
clone_size: .
d_call: .
j_call: TRBJ2-5

cdr3_aa: CASSGQGLNTEAFF
cdr3_nt: TGTGCCAGCTCGGGACAGGGTTTGAACACTGAAGCTTTCTTT
v_call: TRBV18
cdr3_length: 14
clone_size: once
d_call: TRBD1
j_call: TRBJ1-1

cdr3_aa: CASSRGLAGGFTDTQYF
cdr3_nt: TGCGCCAGCAGCAGGGGACTAGCGGGGGGCTTTACAGATACGCAGTATTTT
v_call: TRBV5-1
cdr3_length: 17
clone_size: .
d_call: TRBD2
j_call: TRBJ2-3

cdr3_aa: CASSPGSRSTYEQYF
cdr3_nt: TGTGCCAGCTCACCGGGCAGCAGGTCTACCTACGAGCAGTACTTC
v_call: TRBV18
cdr3_length: 15
clone_size: .
d_call: .
j_call: TRBJ2-7